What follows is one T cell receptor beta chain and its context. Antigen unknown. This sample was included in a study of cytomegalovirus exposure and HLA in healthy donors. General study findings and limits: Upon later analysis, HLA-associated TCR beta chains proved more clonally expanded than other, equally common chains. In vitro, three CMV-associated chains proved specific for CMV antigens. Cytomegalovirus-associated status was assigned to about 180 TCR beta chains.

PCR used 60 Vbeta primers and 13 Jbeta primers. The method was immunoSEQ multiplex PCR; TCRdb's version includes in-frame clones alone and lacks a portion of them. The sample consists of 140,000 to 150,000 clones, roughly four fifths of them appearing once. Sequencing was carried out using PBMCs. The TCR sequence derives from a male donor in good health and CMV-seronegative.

The DNA of the CDR3 is TGTGCCAGTAGTATAGCGGACCAGGGTTCCTACGAGCAGTACTTC. This sequence encodes CASSIADQGSYEQYF. The chain joins TRBV19 to TRBJ2-7; D might be TRBD1 (5 bases). The germline gives CDR1 LNHDA, CDR2 SQIVND (reference sequence). The CDR3 has 15 amino acids. V gave up 1 base and J gave up 1 base, with 11 bases separating them.